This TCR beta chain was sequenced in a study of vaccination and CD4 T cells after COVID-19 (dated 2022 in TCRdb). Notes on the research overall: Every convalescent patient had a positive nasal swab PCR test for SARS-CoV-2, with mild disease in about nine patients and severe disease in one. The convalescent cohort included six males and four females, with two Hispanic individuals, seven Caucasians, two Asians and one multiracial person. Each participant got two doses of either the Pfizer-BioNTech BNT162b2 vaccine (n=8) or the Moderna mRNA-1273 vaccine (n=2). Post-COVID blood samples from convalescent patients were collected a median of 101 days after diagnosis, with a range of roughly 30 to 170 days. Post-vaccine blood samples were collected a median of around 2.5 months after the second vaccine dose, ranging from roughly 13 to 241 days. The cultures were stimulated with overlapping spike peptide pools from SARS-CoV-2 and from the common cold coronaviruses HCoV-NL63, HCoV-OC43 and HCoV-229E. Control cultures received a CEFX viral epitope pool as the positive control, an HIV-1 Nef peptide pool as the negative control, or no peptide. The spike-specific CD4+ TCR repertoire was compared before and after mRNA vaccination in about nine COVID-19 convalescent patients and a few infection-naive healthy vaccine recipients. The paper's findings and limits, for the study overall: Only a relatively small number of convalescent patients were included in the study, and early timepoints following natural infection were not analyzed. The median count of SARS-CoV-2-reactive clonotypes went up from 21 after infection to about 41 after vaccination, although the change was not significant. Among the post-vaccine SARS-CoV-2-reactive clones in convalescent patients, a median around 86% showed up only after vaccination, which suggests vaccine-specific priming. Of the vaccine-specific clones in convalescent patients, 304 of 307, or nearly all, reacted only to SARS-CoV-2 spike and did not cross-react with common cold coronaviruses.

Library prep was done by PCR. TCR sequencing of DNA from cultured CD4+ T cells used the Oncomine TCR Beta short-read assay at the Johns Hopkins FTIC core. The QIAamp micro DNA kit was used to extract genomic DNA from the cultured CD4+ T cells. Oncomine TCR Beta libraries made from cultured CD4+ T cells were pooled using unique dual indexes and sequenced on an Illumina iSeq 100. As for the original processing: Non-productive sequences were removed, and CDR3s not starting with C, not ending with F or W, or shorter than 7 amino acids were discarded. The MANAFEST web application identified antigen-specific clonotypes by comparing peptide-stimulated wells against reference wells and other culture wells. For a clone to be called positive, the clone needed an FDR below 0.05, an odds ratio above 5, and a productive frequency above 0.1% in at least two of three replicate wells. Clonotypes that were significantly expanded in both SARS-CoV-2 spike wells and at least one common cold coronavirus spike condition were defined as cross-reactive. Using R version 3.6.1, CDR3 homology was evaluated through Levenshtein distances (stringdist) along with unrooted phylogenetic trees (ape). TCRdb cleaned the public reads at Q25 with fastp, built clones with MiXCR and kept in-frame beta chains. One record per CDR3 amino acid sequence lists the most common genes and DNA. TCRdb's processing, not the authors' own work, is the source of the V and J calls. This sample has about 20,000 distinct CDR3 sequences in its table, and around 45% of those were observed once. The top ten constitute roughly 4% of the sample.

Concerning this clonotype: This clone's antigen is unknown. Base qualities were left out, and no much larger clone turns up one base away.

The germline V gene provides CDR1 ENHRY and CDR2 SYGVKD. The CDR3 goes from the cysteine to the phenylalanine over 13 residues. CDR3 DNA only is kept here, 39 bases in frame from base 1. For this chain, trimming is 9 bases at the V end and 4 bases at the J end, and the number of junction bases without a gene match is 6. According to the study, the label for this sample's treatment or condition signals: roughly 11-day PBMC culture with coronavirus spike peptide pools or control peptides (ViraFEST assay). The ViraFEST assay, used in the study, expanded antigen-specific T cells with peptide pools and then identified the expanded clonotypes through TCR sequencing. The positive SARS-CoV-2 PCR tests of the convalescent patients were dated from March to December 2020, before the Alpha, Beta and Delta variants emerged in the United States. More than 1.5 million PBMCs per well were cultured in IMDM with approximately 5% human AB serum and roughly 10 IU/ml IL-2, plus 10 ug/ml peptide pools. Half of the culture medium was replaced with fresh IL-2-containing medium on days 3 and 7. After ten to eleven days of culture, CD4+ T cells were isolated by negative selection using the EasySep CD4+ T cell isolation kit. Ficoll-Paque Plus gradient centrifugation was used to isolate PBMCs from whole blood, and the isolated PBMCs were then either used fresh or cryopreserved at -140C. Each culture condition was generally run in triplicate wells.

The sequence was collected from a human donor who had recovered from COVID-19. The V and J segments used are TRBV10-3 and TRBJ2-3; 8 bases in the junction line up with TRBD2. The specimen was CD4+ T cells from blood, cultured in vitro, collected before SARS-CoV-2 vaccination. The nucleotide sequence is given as TGTGCCATGAGGGGGGGACTAGCAGATACGCAGTATTTT. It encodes CAMRGGLADTQYF.